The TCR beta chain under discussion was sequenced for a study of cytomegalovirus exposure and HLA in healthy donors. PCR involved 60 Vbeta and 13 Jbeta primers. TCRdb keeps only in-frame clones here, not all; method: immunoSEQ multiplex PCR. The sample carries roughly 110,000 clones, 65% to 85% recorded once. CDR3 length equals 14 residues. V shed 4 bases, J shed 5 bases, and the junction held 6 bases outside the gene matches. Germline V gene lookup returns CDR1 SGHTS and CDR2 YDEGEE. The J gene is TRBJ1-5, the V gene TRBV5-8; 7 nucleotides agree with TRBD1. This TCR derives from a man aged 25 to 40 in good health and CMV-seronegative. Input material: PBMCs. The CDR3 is CASSPRGRDQPQHF. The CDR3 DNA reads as TGTGCCAGCAGCCCGAGGGGGCGCGATCAGCCCCAGCATTTT.